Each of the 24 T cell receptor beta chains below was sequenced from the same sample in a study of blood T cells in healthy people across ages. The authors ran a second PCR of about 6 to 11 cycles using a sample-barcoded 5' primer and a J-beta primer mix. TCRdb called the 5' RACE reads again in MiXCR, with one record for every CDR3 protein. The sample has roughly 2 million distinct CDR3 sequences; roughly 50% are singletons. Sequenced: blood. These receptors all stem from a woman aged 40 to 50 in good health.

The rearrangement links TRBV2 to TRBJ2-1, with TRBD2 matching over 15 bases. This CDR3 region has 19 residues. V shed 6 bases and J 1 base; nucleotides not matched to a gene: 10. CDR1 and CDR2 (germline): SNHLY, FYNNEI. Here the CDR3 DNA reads TGTGCCAGCAGCCCGGGACTAGCGGGGGGCTCGTTTTCCTACAATGAGCAGTTCTTC. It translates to CASSPGLAGGSFSYNEQFF.

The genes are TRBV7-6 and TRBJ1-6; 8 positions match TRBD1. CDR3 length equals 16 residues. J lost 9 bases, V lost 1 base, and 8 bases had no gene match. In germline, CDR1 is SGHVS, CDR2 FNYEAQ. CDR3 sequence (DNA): TGTGCCAGCAGCTTAGATCCGGACAGGGCGGGTTCACCCCTCCACTTT. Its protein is CASSLDPDRAGSPLHF.

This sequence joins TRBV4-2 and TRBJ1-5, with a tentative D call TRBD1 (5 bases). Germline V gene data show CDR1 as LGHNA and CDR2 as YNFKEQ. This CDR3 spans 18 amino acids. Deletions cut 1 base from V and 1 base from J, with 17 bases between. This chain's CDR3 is CASSQVVDSQGSNQPQHF. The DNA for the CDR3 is TGTGCCAGCAGCCAAGTCGTCGACAGCCAAGGGAGCAATCAGCCCCAGCATTTT.

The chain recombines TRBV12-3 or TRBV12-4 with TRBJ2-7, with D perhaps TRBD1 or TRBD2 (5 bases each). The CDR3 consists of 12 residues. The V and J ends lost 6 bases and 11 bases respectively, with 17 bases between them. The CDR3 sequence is CASRNTGTVKYF. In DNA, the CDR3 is TGTGCCAGCAGAAACACCGGGACGGTGAAGTACTTC.

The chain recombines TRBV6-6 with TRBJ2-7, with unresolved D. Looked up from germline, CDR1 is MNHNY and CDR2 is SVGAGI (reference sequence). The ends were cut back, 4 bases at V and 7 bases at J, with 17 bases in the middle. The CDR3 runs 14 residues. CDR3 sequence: CASSSSVGPYEQYF. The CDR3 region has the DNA TGTGCCAGCAGTTCTTCTGTTGGGCCTTATGAGCAGTACTTC.

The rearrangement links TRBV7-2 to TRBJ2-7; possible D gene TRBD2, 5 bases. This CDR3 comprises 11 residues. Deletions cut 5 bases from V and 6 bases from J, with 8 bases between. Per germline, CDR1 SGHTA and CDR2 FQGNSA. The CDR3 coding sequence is TGTGCCAGCAGCGTCACTAGCGAGCAGTACTTC. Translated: CASSVTSEQYF.

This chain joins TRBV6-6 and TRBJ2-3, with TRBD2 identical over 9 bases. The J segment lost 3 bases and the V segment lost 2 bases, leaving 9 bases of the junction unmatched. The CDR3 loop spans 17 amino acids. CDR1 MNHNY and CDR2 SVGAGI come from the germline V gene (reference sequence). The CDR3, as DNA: TGTGCCAGCAGTTACGGCAGGGCTAGCGGGGTAACAGATACGCAGTATTTT. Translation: CASSYGRASGVTDTQYF.

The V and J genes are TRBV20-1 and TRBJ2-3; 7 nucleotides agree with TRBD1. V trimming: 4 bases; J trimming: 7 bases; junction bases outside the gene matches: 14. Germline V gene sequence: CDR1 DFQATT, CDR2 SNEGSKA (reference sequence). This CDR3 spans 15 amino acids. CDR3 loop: CSATIQGKKINTQYF. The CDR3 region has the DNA TGCAGTGCTACCATACAGGGGAAGAAAATAAATACGCAGTATTTT.

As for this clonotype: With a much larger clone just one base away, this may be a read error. In DNA form, the CDR3 reads TGCGCCAGCAGCCAAGATCAGTCTGGGACCAACGTCCTGACTTTC. Residues: CASSQDQSGTNVLTF. The rearrangement joins TRBV4-3 to TRBJ2-6; D uncertain. Germline assignment: CDR1 LGHNA and CDR2 YSLEER. CDR3 size: 15 residues.

The CDR3 DNA reads as TGCAGTGGAAGGTTTAGGACTAGCGGGGGCCGCGGCACAGATACGCAGTATTTT. Protein: CSGRFRTSGGRGTDTQYF. The chain recombines TRBV20-1 with TRBJ2-3, with TRBD2 identical over 13 bases. This CDR3 is 18 amino acids long. Germline CDR1 DFQATT, CDR2 SNEGSKA (reference sequence). V was clipped by 7 bases and J by 1 base; unmatched bases: 14.

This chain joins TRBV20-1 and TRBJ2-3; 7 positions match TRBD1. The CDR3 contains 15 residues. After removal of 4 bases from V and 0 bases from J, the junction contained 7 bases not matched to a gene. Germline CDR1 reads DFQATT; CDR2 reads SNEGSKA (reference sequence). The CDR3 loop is CSAKDRSSSTDTQYF. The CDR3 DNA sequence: TGCAGTGCTAAGGACAGGAGCTCTAGCACAGATACGCAGTATTTT.

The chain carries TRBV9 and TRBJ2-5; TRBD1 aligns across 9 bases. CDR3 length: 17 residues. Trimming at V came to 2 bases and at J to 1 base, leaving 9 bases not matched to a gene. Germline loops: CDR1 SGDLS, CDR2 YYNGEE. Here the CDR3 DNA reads TGTGCCAGCAGCGTGACAGCCGGGACAGGGACCCAAGAGACCCAGTACTTC. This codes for CASSVTAGTGTQETQYF.

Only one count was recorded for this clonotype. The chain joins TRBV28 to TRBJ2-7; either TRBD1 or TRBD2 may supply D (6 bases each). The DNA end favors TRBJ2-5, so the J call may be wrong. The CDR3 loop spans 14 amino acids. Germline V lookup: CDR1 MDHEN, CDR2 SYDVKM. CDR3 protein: CASSGGSGVETQYF. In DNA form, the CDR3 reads TGTGCCAGCAGTGGGGGCTCGGGGGTGGAGACCCAGTACTTC.

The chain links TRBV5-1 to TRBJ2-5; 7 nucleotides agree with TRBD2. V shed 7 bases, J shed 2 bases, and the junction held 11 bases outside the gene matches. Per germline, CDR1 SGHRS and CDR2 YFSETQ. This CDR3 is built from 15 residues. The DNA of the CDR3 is TGCGCCAGCCTTTTAGTCGGGGGGACTCAAGAGACCCAGTACTTC. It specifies CASLLVGGTQETQYF.

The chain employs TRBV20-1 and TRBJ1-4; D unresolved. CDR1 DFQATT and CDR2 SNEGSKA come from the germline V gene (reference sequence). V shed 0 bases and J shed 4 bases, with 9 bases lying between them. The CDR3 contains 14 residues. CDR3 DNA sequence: TGCAGTGCTAGAGAGTCGAGCGGTAATGAAAAACTGTTTTTT. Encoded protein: CSARESSGNEKLFF.

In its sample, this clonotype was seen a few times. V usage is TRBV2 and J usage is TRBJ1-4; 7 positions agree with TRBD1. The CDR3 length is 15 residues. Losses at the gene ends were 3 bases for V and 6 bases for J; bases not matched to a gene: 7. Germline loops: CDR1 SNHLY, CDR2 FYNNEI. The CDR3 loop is CASSEKGGGYEKLFF. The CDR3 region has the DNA TGTGCCAGCAGTGAGAAAGGGGGCGGATATGAAAAACTGTTTTTT.

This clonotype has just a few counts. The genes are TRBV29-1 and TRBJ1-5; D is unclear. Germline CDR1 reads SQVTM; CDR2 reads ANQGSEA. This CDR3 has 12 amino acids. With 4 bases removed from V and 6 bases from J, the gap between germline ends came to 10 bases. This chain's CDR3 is CSVGGVGQPQHF. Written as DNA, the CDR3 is TGCAGCGTTGGAGGCGTGGGTCAGCCCCAGCATTTT.

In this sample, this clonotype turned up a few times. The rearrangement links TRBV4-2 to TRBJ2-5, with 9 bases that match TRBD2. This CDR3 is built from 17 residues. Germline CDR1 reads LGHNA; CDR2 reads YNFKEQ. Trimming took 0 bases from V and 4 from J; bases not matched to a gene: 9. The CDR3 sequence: CASSQDGRRGGGETQYF. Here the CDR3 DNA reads TGTGCCAGCAGCCAAGATGGTCGGCGGGGGGGCGGAGAGACCCAGTACTTC.

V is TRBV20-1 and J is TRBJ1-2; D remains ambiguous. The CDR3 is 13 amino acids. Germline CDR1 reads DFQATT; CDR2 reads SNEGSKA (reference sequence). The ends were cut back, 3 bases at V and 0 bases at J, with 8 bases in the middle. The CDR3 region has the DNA TGCAGTGCTAGCCGACATTCTAACTATGGCTACACCTTC. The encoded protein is CSASRHSNYGYTF.

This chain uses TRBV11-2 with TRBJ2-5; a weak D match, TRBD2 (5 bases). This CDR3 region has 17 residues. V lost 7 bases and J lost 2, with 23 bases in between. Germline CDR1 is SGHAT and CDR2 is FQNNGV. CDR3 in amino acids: CASNGGTYTPAQETQYF. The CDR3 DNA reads TGTGCCAGCAACGGAGGAACTTACACCCCCGCACAAGAGACCCAGTACTTC.

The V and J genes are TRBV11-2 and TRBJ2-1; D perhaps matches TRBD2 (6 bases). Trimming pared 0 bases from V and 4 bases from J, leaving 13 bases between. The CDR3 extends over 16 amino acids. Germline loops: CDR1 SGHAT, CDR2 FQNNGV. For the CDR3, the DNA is TGTGCCAGCAGCTTAGATTCGGGGACTGTATACAATGAGCAGTTCTTC. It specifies CASSLDSGTVYNEQFF.

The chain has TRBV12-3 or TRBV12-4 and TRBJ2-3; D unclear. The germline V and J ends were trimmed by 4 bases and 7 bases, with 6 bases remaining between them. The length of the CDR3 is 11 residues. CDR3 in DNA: TGTGCCAGCAGTTCTATTTATACGCAGTATTTT. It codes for CASSSIYTQYF.

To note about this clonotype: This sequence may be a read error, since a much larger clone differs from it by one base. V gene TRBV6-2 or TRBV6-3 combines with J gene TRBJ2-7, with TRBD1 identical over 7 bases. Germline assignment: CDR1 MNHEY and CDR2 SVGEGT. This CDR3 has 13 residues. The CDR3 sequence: CTGKGQNSYEQYF. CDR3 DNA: TGTACCGGTAAGGGACAGAACTCCTACGAGCAGTACTTC.

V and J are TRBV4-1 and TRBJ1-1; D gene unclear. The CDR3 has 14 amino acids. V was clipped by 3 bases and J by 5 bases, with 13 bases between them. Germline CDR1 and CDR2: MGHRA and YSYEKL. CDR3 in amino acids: CASSQATSQTEAFF. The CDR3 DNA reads TGCGCCAGCAGCCAGGCTACGTCTCAAACTGAAGCTTTCTTT.